The TCR beta chain described here comes from a study of long-term antiretroviral therapy in people with HIV. V lost 3 bases and J lost 6; bases outside the gene matches: 13. The germline V gene has CDR1 SGHNT and CDR2 YYREEE (reference sequence). This CDR3 contains 17 residues. Investigators performed immunoSEQ version v3.0 at survey level. Assay used: immunoSEQ multiplex PCR; TCRdb lists only in-frame clones, some missing. Of about 6,500 clones in the sample, approximately 83% were seen once. J is TRBJ2-7 and V is TRBV5-4; 12 nucleotides agree with TRBD1. The input for sequencing was unsorted PBMCs, taken 3.7 years after starting antiretroviral therapy. This sequence was found in a woman between 50 and 59 years old with HIV. CDR3 sequence: CASSSTGTGGLPSEQYF. The CDR3 coding sequence is TGTGCCAGCAGCTCTACCGGGACAGGGGGCCTACCTAGCGAGCAGTACTTC.